This T cell receptor beta chain comes out of a study of T cells in Graves' hyperthyroidism and ophthalmopathy. Study information: At initial diagnosis, before any treatment had begun, peripheral blood was obtained. Findings of the study overall: Blood shared most expanded thyroid clonotypes above 0.001.

Per the germline V gene, CDR1 is SNHLY and CDR2 is FYNNEI. Unmatched junction bases numbered 5, after V lost 10 bases and J lost 2 bases. The CDR3 covers 12 residues. Amplified regions were TCR beta CDR3 sequences from RNA transcripts. With the HTBI primer set, the TCR CDR3 went through a first round of RT-PCR. TCRdb used MiXCR to reprocess the multiplex PCR reads, holding one entry per CDR3 protein. The table shows approximately 410,000 distinct CDR3 sequences, with around 15% occurring only once. The sample holds many counts of this clonotype. Its antigen is as yet unknown. Hyperthyroidism was newly diagnosed in patients aged 18 to 65 (duration under 2 months).

The clonotype originates from a young woman with Graves' hyperthyroidism. The V gene is TRBV2, the J gene TRBJ2-7, with 7 nucleotides matching TRBD1. Sequencing used blood. This CDR3 is CATTGTTYEQYF. CDR3 sequence (DNA): TGTGCCACGACAGGGACGACCTACGAGCAGTACTTC. The whole variable domain, remainder taken from reference TRBV2 and TRBJ2-7, is EPEVTQTPSHQVTQMGQEVILRCVPISNHLYFYWYRQILGQKVEFLVSFYNNEISEKSEIFDDQFSVERPDGSNFTLKIRSTKLEDSAMYFCATTGTTYEQYFGPGTRLTVT.